The 9 T cell receptor beta chains presented below share a single source sample, sequenced in a study of PD-1 blockade in classical Hodgkin lymphoma. Regarding time point: newly diagnosed, previously untreated cHL patient sample. CD4+ T cells were purified from thawed PBMCs by negative selection. The repertoire was sequenced with immunoSEQ multiplex PCR; TCRdb's copy has only in-frame clones and lacks some. The data show 20,000 to 25,000 clones, about 89% seen once. Sequenced material: CD4+ T cells from blood. These receptors originate from a human donor with classical Hodgkin lymphoma.

This chain connects TRBV18 to TRBJ2-2; possibly TRBD2 for D (5 bases). Germline V lookup: CDR1 KGHSH, CDR2 LQKENI. The germline V and J ends were trimmed by 1 base and 3 bases, with 9 bases remaining between them. The CDR3 consists of 15 residues. This CDR3 is CASSPQGSDTGELFF. CDR3 DNA: TGTGCCAGCTCACCACAAGGGAGCGACACCGGGGAGCTGTTTTTT.

In this sample, this clone turned up once. The chain combines TRBV6-6 with TRBJ1-1; D is unclear. Germline V gene sequence: CDR1 MNHNY, CDR2 SVGAGI (reference sequence). This CDR3 comprises 14 residues. V was clipped by 2 bases and J by 7 bases, with 14 bases between them. The CDR3 loop is CASSYLLDTGEAFF. The CDR3 nucleotides are TGTGCCAGCAGTTACCTTCTGGATACCGGTGAAGCTTTCTTT.

J is TRBJ1-2 and V is TRBV4-3, with 7 bases matching TRBD1. Per the germline V gene, CDR1 is LGHNA and CDR2 is YSLEER. This CDR3 has 15 residues. Trimming at V came to 0 bases and at J to 2 bases, leaving 3 bases not matched to a gene. CDR3 region: CASSQDRGANYGYTF. CDR3 in DNA: TGCGCCAGCAGCCAAGACAGGGGGGCCAACTATGGCTACACCTTC.

The CDR3 protein is CASSQPVHREGGYGYTF. The CDR3 nucleotides are TGCGCCAGCAGCCAGCCAGTGCACAGGGAAGGGGGCTATGGCTACACCTTC. V usage is TRBV4-1 and J usage is TRBJ1-2, with a weak D call TRBD1 (6 bases). The CDR3 is made up of 17 amino acids. Germline V gene data show CDR1 as MGHRA and CDR2 as YSYEKL. V was trimmed by 3 bases and J by 4 bases, leaving 21 bases between them.

The chain has TRBV6-6 and TRBJ2-5, with D perhaps matching TRBD1 or TRBD2 (5 bases each). Germline CDR1 and CDR2: MNHNY and SVGAGI (reference sequence). The CDR3 is made up of 15 amino acids. The V end was cut by 6 bases, the J end by 5 bases, with 19 bases between. Here the CDR3 reads CASRLALWGWETQYF. DNA of the CDR3: TGTGCCAGCAGACTCGCTCTTTGGGGGTGGGAGACCCAGTACTTC.

The gene calls are TRBV6-1 and TRBJ1-2; D is unclear. The germline V and J ends were trimmed by 5 bases and 4 bases, with 11 bases remaining between them. Germline V lookup: CDR1 MNHNS, CDR2 SASEGT. The CDR3 is 13 amino acids. The CDR3 sequence is CASSSVSAYGYTF. Written as DNA, the CDR3 is TGTGCCAGCAGTAGCGTCAGCGCCTATGGCTACACCTTC.

The rearrangement joins TRBV7-9 to TRBJ2-3; D may be TRBD2 (5 bases). Trimming removed 1 base from V and 9 bases from J, with 11 bases in between. CDR1 and CDR2 from the germline V gene are SEHNR and FQNEAQ (reference sequence). The CDR3 sequence is 13 residues long. The chain's CDR3 is CASSLDTTTTQYF. CDR3 DNA sequence: TGTGCCAGCAGCTTAGACACGACTACGACGCAGTATTTT. Using reference TRBV7-9 and TRBJ2-3 for the parts outside the CDR3, the full variable domain is DTGVSQNPRHKITKRGQNVTFRCDPISEHNRLYWYRQTLGQGPEFLTYFQNEAQLEKSRLLSDRFSAERPKGSFSTLEIQRTEQGDSAMYLCASSLDTTTTQYFGPGTRLTVL.

The rearrangement uses TRBV6-1 and TRBJ1-4, with D unresolved. CDR3 length: 11 residues. Trimming cost V 8 bases and J 4 bases, with 5 bases left between them. Germline CDR1 and CDR2: MNHNS and SASEGT. The CDR3: CASRSNEKLFF. CDR3 DNA: TGTGCCAGCCGCAGTAATGAAAAACTGTTTTTT.

V gene TRBV27 combines with J gene TRBJ1-4; 7 nucleotides match TRBD1. This CDR3 is built from 14 residues. Germline V lookup: CDR1 MNHEY, CDR2 SMNVEV (reference sequence). J gave up 8 bases and V 6 bases, and 9 bases lay outside the gene matches. The CDR3 region is CASSYRQGSEKLFF. Here the CDR3 DNA reads TGTGCCAGCAGCTATAGACAGGGCAGCGAAAAACTGTTTTTT.